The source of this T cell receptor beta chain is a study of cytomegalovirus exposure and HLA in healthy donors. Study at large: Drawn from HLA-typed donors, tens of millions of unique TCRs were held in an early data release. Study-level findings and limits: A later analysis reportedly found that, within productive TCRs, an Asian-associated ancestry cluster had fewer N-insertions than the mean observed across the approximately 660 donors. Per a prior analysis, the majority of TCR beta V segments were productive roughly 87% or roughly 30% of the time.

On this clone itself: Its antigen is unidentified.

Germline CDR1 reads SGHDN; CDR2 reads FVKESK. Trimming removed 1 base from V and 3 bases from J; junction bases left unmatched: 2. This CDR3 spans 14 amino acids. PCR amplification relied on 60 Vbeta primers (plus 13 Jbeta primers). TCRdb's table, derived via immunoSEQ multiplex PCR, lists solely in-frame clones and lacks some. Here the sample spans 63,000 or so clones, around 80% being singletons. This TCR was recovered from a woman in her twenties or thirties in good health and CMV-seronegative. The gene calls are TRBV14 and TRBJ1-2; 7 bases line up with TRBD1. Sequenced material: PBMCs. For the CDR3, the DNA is TGTGCCAGCAGCCAAGGACAGGGCTACTATGGCTACACCTTC. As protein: CASSQGQGYYGYTF. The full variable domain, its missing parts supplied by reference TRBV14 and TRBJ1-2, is EAGVTQFPSHSVIEKGQTVTLRCDPISGHDNLYWYRRVMGKEIKFLLHFVKESKQDESGMPNNRFLAERTGGTYSTLKVQPAELEDSGVYFCASSQGQGYYGYTFGSGTRLTVV.